One sample yielded the 31 T cell receptor beta chains listed below, sequenced in a study of blood T cell repertoires in COVID-19. Method: immunoSEQ multiplex PCR; TCRdb's copy keeps in-frame clones and lacks some. Of over 150,000 clones listed, approximately 81% are singletons. Sequencing used peripheral blood. These receptor sequences come from a man aged 40-55 years with acute or convalescent COVID-19.

The J gene is TRBJ2-6, the V gene TRBV6-5; no clear D gene. The germline gives CDR1 MNHEY, CDR2 SVGAGI. The CDR3 totals 16 residues. V gave up 0 bases and J gave up 0 bases, with 6 bases separating them. In nucleotides, the CDR3 is TGTGCCAGCAGTTACTCTTTCCACTCTGGGGCCAACGTCCTGACTTTC. Translated, it gives CASSYSFHSGANVLTF.

This chain connects TRBV29-1 to TRBJ1-2; the match to TRBD1 covers 8 bases. Germline loops: CDR1 SQVTM, CDR2 ANQGSEA. CDR3 length equals 11 residues. V shed 4 bases and J 7 bases; nucleotides not matched to a gene: 2. The CDR3 sequence: CSVVDRGGYTF. The CDR3 bases are TGCAGCGTTGTCGACAGGGGTGGCTACACCTTC.

J is TRBJ2-7 and V is TRBV9; 7 nucleotides match TRBD1. Germline trimming cut 4 bases from V and 4 bases from J; bases unmatched to any gene: 14. Germline loops: CDR1 SGDLS, CDR2 YYNGEE. The CDR3 loop spans 16 amino acids. In DNA form, the CDR3 reads TGTGCCAGCAGCCCGCCTCCCGGGACAGTAACATACGAGCAGTACTTC. It specifies CASSPPPGTVTYEQYF. Full variable domain (rest looked up from reference TRBV9 and TRBJ2-7): DSGVTQTPKHLITATGQRVTLRCSPRSGDLSVYWYQQSLDQGLQFLIQYYNGEERAKGNILERFSAQQFPDLHSELNLSSLELGDSALYFCASSPPPGTVTYEQYFGPGTRLTVT.

The rearrangement joins TRBV27 to TRBJ1-5; 10 positions match TRBD1. The CDR3 totals 20 residues. CDR1 MNHEY and CDR2 SMNVEV come from the germline V gene (reference sequence). Trimming took 8 bases from V and 0 from J; bases not matched to a gene: 19. CDR3: CASFHIGQGGPGDSNQPQHF. CDR3 DNA: TGTGCCAGCTTCCATATAGGACAGGGGGGGCCTGGGGATAGCAATCAGCCCCAGCATTTT.

This clone occurred a few times. The chain recombines TRBV6-4 with TRBJ1-1, with 7 nucleotides matching TRBD1. The CDR3 is 15 residues long. With V trimmed by 0 bases and J by 4 bases, 5 bases remained unmatched. Germline lookup yields CDR1 MRHNA and CDR2 SNTAGT. The CDR3 nucleotides read TGTGCCAGCAGTGACTCGATCGACAGGGCCACTGAAGCTTTCTTT. Amino acid sequence: CASSDSIDRATEAFF.

This clone appeared a few times. The V gene is TRBV29-1, the J gene TRBJ1-1; the match to TRBD1 covers 8 bases. The germline CDR1 and CDR2 sequences are SQVTM and ANQGSEA. J lost 7 bases, V lost 1 base, and 5 bases had no gene match. This CDR3 is built from 13 residues. CDR3 region: CSVEVQGAVEAFF. As DNA, the CDR3 is TGCAGCGTTGAAGTTCAGGGGGCCGTTGAAGCTTTCTTT.

V and J are TRBV11-2 and TRBJ1-4; TRBD1 might be the D (5 bases). CDR1 SGHAT and CDR2 FQNNGV come from the germline V gene. The V end lost 3 bases, the J end lost 0 bases, and 14 bases lay between the germline ends. The CDR3 totals 17 residues. Here the CDR3 DNA reads TGTGCCAGCAGCTTGGGAACAGGCCCGGCAACTAATGAAAAACTGTTTTTT. As protein: CASSLGTGPATNEKLFF.

The rearrangement uses TRBV19 and TRBJ2-7, with 10 bases fitting TRBD2. Per germline, CDR1 LNHDA and CDR2 SQIVND (reference sequence). The CDR3 length is 13 residues. With V trimmed by 3 bases and J by 5 bases, 1 base remained unmatched. CDR3 bases: TGTGCCAGTAGTATTAGCGGGGGGAACGAGCAGTACTTC. Translation gives CASSISGGNEQYF.

The chain employs TRBV13 and TRBJ1-1; the match to TRBD1 covers 9 bases. Germline assignment: CDR1 PRHDT and CDR2 FYEKMQ (reference sequence). This CDR3 has 15 residues. J lost 4 bases, V lost 4 bases, and 7 bases had no gene match. The CDR3 region has the DNA TGTGCCAGCAGCTCTGACAGGGGGGCCCTCACTGAAGCTTTCTTT. This codes for CASSSDRGALTEAFF.

This clone occurred once. The chain combines TRBV10-2 with TRBJ1-6; the D gene is possibly TRBD1 (6 bases). The CDR3 runs 16 residues. The V gene lost 5 bases and the J gene lost 0 bases, with 11 bases spanning the gap. Germline V gene lookup returns CDR1 WSHSY and CDR2 SAAADI. The CDR3 loop reads CASSRGGLSYNSPLHF. CDR3 bases: TGCGCCAGCAGTAGGGGGGGCCTCTCCTATAATTCACCCCTCCACTTT.

The rearrangement links TRBV6-5 to TRBJ1-6, with 7 nucleotides matching TRBD1. The germline CDR1 and CDR2 sequences are MNHEY and SVGAGI. V lost 6 bases to trimming and J lost 10 bases; unmatched junction nucleotides: 9. The length of the CDR3 is 14 residues. The DNA of the CDR3 is TGTGCCAGCAGCCGTGACAGGGTCCCATCACCCCTCCACTTT. It translates to CASSRDRVPSPLHF.

This chain links TRBV6-5 with TRBJ1-5, with D possibly matching TRBD1 (5 bases). The length of the CDR3 is 13 residues. The ends were cut back, 6 bases at V and 4 bases at J, with 10 bases in the middle. Germline V CDR1 and CDR2: MNHEY, SVGAGI. The CDR3 loop reads CASRDRANQPQHF. The CDR3 DNA is TGTGCCAGCAGAGACAGAGCAAATCAGCCCCAGCATTTT.

The chain employs TRBV6-6 and TRBJ2-2, with D perhaps TRBD2 (5 bases). Germline CDR1 reads MNHNY; CDR2 reads SVGAGI (reference sequence). V was cut by 6 bases and J by 7 bases, with 15 bases left in between. The CDR3 totals 14 residues. Written as DNA, the CDR3 is TGTGCCAGCAGGTTAGGACTGGCCGACGGGGAGCTGTTTTTT. Translating gives CASRLGLADGELFF.

The chain employs TRBV5-1 and TRBJ2-5; 8 positions agree with TRBD1. Germline assignment: CDR1 SGHRS and CDR2 YFSETQ. The CDR3 totals 14 residues. Trimming cost V 4 bases and J 3 bases; bases outside gene matches: 5. CDR3 loop: CASSPLTGEETQYF. The CDR3 nucleotides read TGCGCCAGCAGCCCCCTGACAGGGGAAGAGACCCAGTACTTC.

This chain joins TRBV5-1 and TRBJ2-7, with TRBD1 identical over 11 bases. Germline CDR1 and CDR2: SGHRS and YFSETQ. The CDR3 spans 16 residues. V shed 1 base, J shed 2 bases, and the junction held 5 bases outside the gene matches. The CDR3 DNA reads TGCGCCAGCAGCTTGACCCTGGGACAGGGGGCCTACGAGCAGTACTTC. It encodes CASSLTLGQGAYEQYF. Supplemented by reference TRBV5-1 and TRBJ2-7, the full variable domain reads KAGVTQTPRYLIKTRGQQVTLSCSPISGHRSVSWYQQTPGQGLQFLFEYFSETQRNKGNFPGRFSGRQFSNSRSEMNVSTLELGDSALYLCASSLTLGQGAYEQYFGPGTRLTVT.

J is TRBJ1-2 and V is TRBV12-5, with 7 bases aligning to TRBD1. V shed 6 bases and J 4 bases; nucleotides not matched to a gene: 11. The germline gives CDR1 LGHNT, CDR2 FRNRAP. The length of the CDR3 is 15 residues. The CDR3 coding sequence is TGTGCTAGTGGCTCCGGGGACAGCCCTATCTATGGCTACACCTTC. It translates to CASGSGDSPIYGYTF.

The V call is TRBV2, the J call TRBJ1-3, with TRBD1 as a possible D gene (6 bases). Trimming shortened V by 6 bases and J by 0 bases, and 12 bases separated the two germline ends. From germline, CDR1 is SNHLY and CDR2 FYNNEI. The CDR3 spans 15 residues. CDR3 sequence (DNA): TGTGCCAGCAGGGAAACAGGGCTCTCTGGAAACACCATATATTTT. The encoded protein is CASRETGLSGNTIYF. The complete variable domain, with remaining parts taken from reference TRBV2 and TRBJ1-3, reads EPEVTQTPSHQVTQMGQEVILRCVPISNHLYFYWYRQILGQKVEFLVSFYNNEISEKSEIFDDQFSVERPDGSNFTLKIRSTKLEDSAMYFCASRETGLSGNTIYFGEGSWLTVV.

The chain recombines TRBV3-1 (or the pseudogene TRBV3-2) with TRBJ1-3, with D possibly TRBD1 on 6 matching bases. The length of the CDR3 is 15 residues. Germline-derived CDR1 and CDR2 are LGHDT and YNNKEL (reference sequence). V was cut by 4 bases and J by 3 bases, with 13 bases left in between. The DNA of the CDR3 is TGTGCCAGCAGCCGGGAAACAGGGAGTGGAAACACCATATATTTT. Translated: CASSRETGSGNTIYF.

The CDR3 protein is CASTLKPGQGKGGYTF. DNA for the CDR3: TGTGCCAGCACTCTCAAACCGGGACAGGGAAAGGGTGGCTACACCTTC. The V gene is TRBV28, the J gene TRBJ1-2, with 9 bases matching TRBD1. Trimming took 7 bases from V and 7 from J; bases not matched to a gene: 16. The CDR3 has 16 amino acids. CDR1 and CDR2 (germline): MDHEN, SYDVKM.

The chain is built from TRBV6-6 and TRBJ1-2; D unclear. Germline lookup yields CDR1 MNHNY and CDR2 SVGAGI (reference sequence). This CDR3 spans 15 amino acids. V shed 5 bases and J shed 8 bases, with 21 bases lying between them. DNA of the CDR3: TGTGCCAGCAGTCCACCAGCCCCTTGGGAGGAAGGCTACACCTTC. It translates to CASSPPAPWEEGYTF.

Only one count was recorded for this clone. J is TRBJ2-7 and V is TRBV9; TRBD2 aligns across 7 bases. CDR1 is SGDLS and CDR2 is YYNGEE in the germline V gene. With V trimmed by 3 bases and J by 3 bases, 9 bases remained unmatched. The CDR3 has 15 amino acids. The CDR3: CASSGREGNHYEQYF. The DNA for the CDR3 is TGTGCCAGCAGCGGGAGGGAGGGGAACCACTACGAGCAGTACTTC.

The rearrangement links TRBV5-4 to TRBJ2-3, with unresolved D. CDR1 and CDR2 (germline): SGHNT, YYREEE (reference sequence). The CDR3 runs 13 residues. The V and J ends lost 4 bases and 4 bases respectively, with 10 bases between them. The CDR3 DNA reads as TGTGCCAGCAGCCCCGAACTTTCAGATACGCAGTATTTT. It encodes CASSPELSDTQYF.

The chain couples TRBV5-6 to TRBJ2-5; D might be TRBD1 (5 bases). The CDR3 contains 15 residues. V was cut by 1 base and J by 4 bases, with 14 bases left in between. Germline V lookup: CDR1 SGHDT, CDR2 YYEEEE. The CDR3 here is CASSLIVRGPETQYF. The DNA of the CDR3 is TGTGCCAGCAGCTTGATAGTAAGGGGTCCAGAGACCCAGTACTTC.

This clone was seen once. This chain links TRBV7-6 with TRBJ1-3, with D possibly matching TRBD1 (6 bases). The germline V gene has CDR1 SGHVS and CDR2 FNYEAQ. Trimming removed 1 base from V and 2 bases from J, with 6 bases in between. This CDR3 comprises 14 residues. The CDR3 loop is CASSLDRAGNTIYF. The CDR3, as DNA: TGTGCCAGCAGCTTAGACAGGGCTGGAAACACCATATATTTT.

V and J are TRBV6-2 or TRBV6-3 and TRBJ1-2; 7 bases agree with TRBD1. Unmatched junction bases numbered 9, after V lost 4 bases and J lost 4 bases. CDR1 MNHEY and CDR2 SVGEGT come from the germline V gene. The CDR3 consists of 15 residues. CDR3 nucleotides: TGTGCCAGCAGTTTACAGGGGACAAGCGGCTATGGCTACACCTTC. Its translation: CASSLQGTSGYGYTF.

There are many counts of this clone. J is TRBJ1-2 and V is TRBV4-1, with 9 bases that match TRBD1. Germline V CDR1 and CDR2: MGHRA, YSYEKL. The CDR3 extends over 16 amino acids. V shed 3 bases and J 2 bases; nucleotides not matched to a gene: 7. CDR3 loop: CASSQGAGQGNYGYTF. In DNA form, the CDR3 reads TGCGCCAGCAGCCAGGGCGCGGGACAGGGAAACTATGGCTACACCTTC.

The chain combines TRBV9 with TRBJ1-5; TRBD1 aligns across 9 bases. CDR1 SGDLS and CDR2 YYNGEE come from the germline V gene. The CDR3 loop spans 16 amino acids. V gave up 0 bases and J gave up 8 bases; unmatched junction bases: 9. The CDR3 sequence: CASSVDGTGLTEPQHF. CDR3 coding DNA: TGTGCCAGCAGCGTAGACGGGACAGGGCTTACGGAGCCCCAGCATTTT.

The rearrangement joins TRBV4-1 to TRBJ2-2; D is unresolved. Looked up from germline, CDR1 is MGHRA and CDR2 is YSYEKL. Trimming shortened V by 2 bases and J by 3 bases, and 4 bases separated the two germline ends. This CDR3 region has 13 residues. Here the CDR3 reads CASSQLYTGELFF. The CDR3 DNA follows: TGCGCCAGCAGCCAATTATACACCGGGGAGCTGTTTTTT.

The chain joins TRBV19 to TRBJ1-2; the match to TRBD1 covers 8 bases. Germline CDR1 is LNHDA and CDR2 is SQIVND (reference sequence). V was clipped by 5 bases and J by 5 bases; unmatched bases: 4. The CDR3 is made up of 13 amino acids. The DNA of the CDR3 is TGTGCCAGTAGTCCCGGACAGGGTTATGGCTACACCTTC. Translated: CASSPGQGYGYTF.

This rearrangement joins TRBV7-2 to TRBJ2-1; 8 bases are shared with TRBD1. There are 13 residues in the CDR3. Germline V gene data show CDR1 as SGHTA and CDR2 as FQGNSA. Germline trimming cut 0 bases from V and 15 bases from J; bases unmatched to any gene: 7. The CDR3 DNA sequence: TGTGCCAGCAGCTTAGCGGGGACAGGTGGTCCGTTCTTC. Its protein is CASSLAGTGGPFF.

The chain is built from TRBV3-1 (or the pseudogene TRBV3-2) and TRBJ1-4; a possible D gene is TRBD1 (5 bases). V was trimmed by 0 bases and J by 4 bases, leaving 6 bases between them. This CDR3 is 14 amino acids long. Germline CDR1 is LGHDT and CDR2 is YNNKEL (reference sequence). The CDR3 spells CASSQDDSNEKLFF. The CDR3 nucleotides read TGTGCCAGCAGCCAAGATGACAGTAATGAAAAACTGTTTTTT.